Listed below are T cell receptor beta chains from one sample, sequenced in a study of blood T cell repertoires in COVID-19. Here immunoSEQ multiplex PCR was the method, and the copy in TCRdb shows in-frame clones only, minus some. The sample has around 270,000 clones, roughly 89% seen once. The sample comprised peripheral blood. These receptors were taken from a woman aged 40 to 49 who had recovered from COVID-19. Both conserved end residues are part of each CDR3. Fields, in order: clone size, V gene, J gene, D gene, CDR3 protein, CDR3 DNA. The D gene is left open where the match is weak. Expanded clones are given a class, and other clones once, few, many or no size at all.

-	TRBV2	TRBJ1-1	-	CASSDWATPKEAFF	TGTGCCAGCAGTGATTGGGCAACACCGAAGGAAGCTTTCTTT
-	TRBV7-9	TRBJ1-1	TRBD1	CASSPGTVNTEAFF	TGTGCCAGCAGCCCAGGGACAGTGAACACTGAAGCTTTCTTT
-	TRBV5-1	TRBJ2-5	-	CASSYGNQETQYF	TGCGCCAGCAGTTACGGGAACCAAGAGACCCAGTACTTC
-	TRBV7-9	TRBJ2-7	TRBD2	CASSLQGGGTYEQYF	TGTGCCAGCAGCTTACAGGGCGGGGGAACCTACGAGCAGTACTTC
-	TRBV5-1	TRBJ1-1	-	CASSPRGWTEAFF	TGCGCCAGCAGTCCTCGAGGGTGGACTGAAGCTTTCTTT
-	TRBV28	TRBJ2-7	TRBD2	CASNPITGRGVYEQYF	TGTGCCAGCAACCCGATTACCGGGAGGGGGGTCTACGAGCAGTACTTC
-	TRBV24-1	TRBJ2-3	-	CATSDGAISTDTQYF	TGTGCCACCAGTGATGGAGCGATCAGCACAGATACGCAGTATTTT
-	TRBV6-5	TRBJ1-5	-	CASSLGEGRNQPQHF	TGTGCCAGCAGCCTAGGGGAAGGGCGCAATCAGCCCCAGCATTTT
few	TRBV5-1	TRBJ1-4	-	CASSPGSTNEKLFF	TGCGCCAGCAGCCCAGGATCAACTAATGAAAAACTGTTTTTT
-	TRBV7-9	TRBJ2-1	-	CASSSSQGWQSSYNEQFF	TGTGCCAGCAGCTCTTCACAGGGCTGGCAGAGCTCCTACAATGAGCAGTTCTTC
once	TRBV10-3	TRBJ2-1	TRBD2	CATEDYSGGQANEQFF	TGTGCCACAGAAGACTATAGCGGGGGACAAGCGAATGAGCAGTTCTTC
few	TRBV3-1/TRBV3-2	TRBJ2-7	-	CASSQDGVQESSYEQYF	TGTGCCAGCAGCCAAGATGGTGTGCAGGAAAGCTCCTACGAGCAGTACTTC
few	TRBV10-3	TRBJ1-1	TRBD1	CAITRNRGSNTEAFF	TGTGCCATCACGAGAAACAGGGGGTCGAACACTGAAGCTTTCTTT
-	TRBV28	TRBJ1-5	-	CASSLWGSNNSNQPQHF	TGTGCCAGCAGTTTATGGGGCAGCAACAATAGCAATCAGCCCCAGCATTTT
-	TRBV5-6	TRBJ1-1	-	CASRSAFF	TGTGCCAGCAGGAGCGCTTTCTTT
-	TRBV7-6	TRBJ2-5	-	CASSLMGRESETQYF	TGTGCCAGCAGCCTAATGGGCAGGGAATCGGAGACCCAGTACTTC
-	TRBV28	TRBJ1-2	-	CASSLYRGYYGYTF	TGTGCCAGCAGTTTATACCGGGGTTACTATGGCTACACCTTC
-	TRBV10-3	TRBJ1-5	-	CATSLRTGNQPQHF	TGTGCCACCTCCCTACGGACAGGCAATCAGCCCCAGCATTTT
-	TRBV5-1	TRBJ2-5	TRBD1	CASSWKTGGIGETQYF	TGCGCCAGCAGCTGGAAGACAGGGGGCATCGGGGAGACCCAGTACTTC
-	TRBV28	TRBJ1-1	-	CASSLSGGALGTEAFF	TGTGCCAGCAGTTTAAGCGGGGGGGCTTTGGGTACTGAAGCTTTCTTT
few	TRBV2	TRBJ1-5	TRBD1	CASKLGRGDQPQHF	TGTGCCAGCAAGTTAGGCAGGGGGGATCAGCCCCAGCATTTT
-	TRBV11-2	TRBJ1-6	TRBD1	CASTQTGGGGPLHF	TGTGCCAGCACCCAAACAGGGGGAGGAGGACCCCTCCACTTT
-	TRBV27	TRBJ1-1	-	CASSPSGDPTEAFF	TGTGCCAGCAGCCCAAGCGGGGACCCCACTGAAGCTTTCTTT
few	TRBV19	TRBJ2-3	TRBD2	CASSPPGGDYLDTQYF	TGTGCCAGTAGTCCCCCGGGGGGGGACTATCTGGATACGCAGTATTTT
few	TRBV6-2/TRBV6-3	TRBJ2-2	TRBD2	CASSYGGTSRVTGELFF	TGTGCCAGCAGTTACGGTGGGACTAGCAGGGTCACCGGGGAGCTGTTTTTT
-	TRBV28	TRBJ1-4	-	CASSGQLNEKLFF	TGTGCCAGCAGTGGACAGCTCAATGAAAAACTGTTTTTT
once	TRBV7-9	TRBJ2-7	TRBD1	CASSLQGEGPYEQYF	TGTGCCAGCAGCTTACAGGGGGAAGGACCCTACGAGCAGTACTTC
-	TRBV2	TRBJ2-1	-	CASRATGGPYNEQFF	TGTGCCAGCAGGGCGACCGGGGGGCCCTACAATGAGCAGTTCTTC
-	TRBV9	TRBJ2-6	-	CASTPQGSGANVLTF	TGTGCCAGCACCCCCCAGGGGTCTGGGGCCAACGTCCTGACTTTC
-	TRBV29-1	TRBJ2-3	-	CSVAGDDYNTDTQYF	TGCAGCGTAGCCGGGGATGACTATAACACAGATACGCAGTATTTT
-	TRBV7-9	TRBJ1-4	TRBD1	CASSNGLGQGGKLFF	TGTGCCAGCAGTAACGGCCTGGGACAGGGAGGGAAACTGTTTTTT
-	TRBV30	TRBJ1-1	-	CAWRQGSVTEAFF	TGTGCCTGGAGGCAGGGGAGCGTCACTGAAGCTTTCTTT
-	TRBV28	TRBJ2-7	TRBD1	CASSKDRAEQYF	TGTGCCAGCAGTAAAGACAGGGCCGAGCAGTACTTC
few	TRBV5-4	TRBJ2-2	-	CASSPGGGFYTGELFF	TGTGCCAGCAGCCCCGGTGGGGGGTTTTACACCGGGGAGCTGTTTTTT
-	TRBV6-5	TRBJ1-2	TRBD1	CASSYADRRNGYTF	TGTGCCAGCAGTTACGCGGACAGGCGTAATGGCTACACCTTC
-	TRBV14	TRBJ2-3	TRBD2	CASSQATSAGTDTQYF	TGTGCCAGCAGCCAGGCGACTAGCGCGGGCACAGATACGCAGTATTTT
-	TRBV10-3	TRBJ2-5	TRBD2	CAISELGTSGQETQYF	TGTGCCATCAGTGAGCTGGGGACTAGCGGGCAAGAGACCCAGTACTTC
-	TRBV24-1	TRBJ1-5	-	CATSDGLHSNQPQHF	TGTGCCACCAGTGATGGACTTCATAGCAATCAGCCCCAGCATTTT
-	TRBV2	TRBJ2-7	TRBD1	CASSRDRVAEQYF	TGTGCCAGCAGTAGGGACAGGGTGGCCGAGCAGTACTTC
-	TRBV7-3	TRBJ2-5	TRBD2	CASSLKGLAGEETQYF	TGTGCCAGCAGCTTAAAGGGACTAGCGGGGGAAGAGACCCAGTACTTC
few	TRBV6-4	TRBJ1-5	-	CASSDSPGSNQPQHF	TGTGCCAGCAGTGACTCGCCAGGAAGCAATCAGCCCCAGCATTTT
-	TRBV3-1/TRBV3-2	TRBJ1-2	-	CASSQSPENYGYTF	TGTGCCAGCAGCCAATCGCCCGAGAACTATGGCTACACCTTC
-	TRBV10-3	TRBJ2-1	TRBD2	CAIRGGLAGNEQFF	TGTGCCATCCGTGGTGGACTAGCGGGGAATGAGCAGTTCTTC
-	TRBV2	TRBJ2-2	TRBD1	CASSRPTGFTGELFF	TGTGCCAGCAGTCGACCGACAGGGTTCACCGGGGAGCTGTTTTTT
once	TRBV14	TRBJ1-2	-	CASSQIDRNYGYTF	TGTGCCAGCAGCCAGATCGACAGAAACTATGGCTACACCTTC
-	TRBV13	TRBJ1-1	TRBD1	CATRQGVTEAFF	TGTGCCACCCGTCAGGGGGTGACTGAAGCTTTCTTT
-	TRBV13	TRBJ2-3	TRBD1	CASSFSDRGRLFGTDTQYF	TGTGCCAGCAGCTTCTCGGACAGGGGCCGTCTGTTTGGCACAGATACGCAGTATTTT
-	TRBV11-2	TRBJ1-2	TRBD1	CASSLLSAGTVFFGYTF	TGTGCCAGCAGCTTACTTTCGGCCGGGACAGTATTTTTTGGCTACACCTTC
-	TRBV2	TRBJ1-3	TRBD1	CASSLQGNTIYF	TGTGCCAGCTCCTTACAGGGGAACACCATATATTTT
-	TRBV27	TRBJ1-1	TRBD1	CASSHRDRGSEAFF	TGTGCCAGCAGTCACCGGGACAGGGGGTCTGAAGCTTTCTTT
-	TRBV9	TRBJ2-7	-	CASGGNPYEQYF	TGTGCCAGCGGAGGGAATCCCTACGAGCAGTACTTC
-	TRBV28	TRBJ1-5	-	CASSQVDFNQPQHF	TGTGCCAGCAGCCAGGTGGACTTCAATCAGCCCCAGCATTTT
-	TRBV2	TRBJ1-4	-	CASKGGLMATNEKLFF	TGTGCCAGCAAGGGGGGACTAATGGCAACTAATGAAAAACTGTTTTTT
-	TRBV5-5	TRBJ1-6	-	CASSLVTMDINSPLHF	TGTGCCAGCAGCTTGGTAACTATGGACATTAATTCACCCCTCCACTTT